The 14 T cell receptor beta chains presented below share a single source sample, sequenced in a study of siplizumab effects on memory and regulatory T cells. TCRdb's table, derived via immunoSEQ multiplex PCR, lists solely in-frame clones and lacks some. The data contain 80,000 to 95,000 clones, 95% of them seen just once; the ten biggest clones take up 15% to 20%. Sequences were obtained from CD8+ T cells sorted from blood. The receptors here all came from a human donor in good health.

The CDR3 loop is CASSYAGSYGYTF. The DNA of the CDR3 is TGTGCCAGCAGTTACGCAGGGTCGTATGGCTACACCTTC. The chain carries TRBV6-5 and TRBJ1-2, with a weak D call TRBD1 (5 bases). Looked up from germline, CDR1 is MNHEY and CDR2 is SVGAGI. This CDR3 has 13 residues. V was trimmed by 2 bases and J by 5 bases, leaving 9 bases between them.

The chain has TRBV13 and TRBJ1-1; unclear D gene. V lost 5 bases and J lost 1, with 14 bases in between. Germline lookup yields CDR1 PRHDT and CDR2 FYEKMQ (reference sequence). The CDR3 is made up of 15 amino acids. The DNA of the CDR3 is TGTGCCAGCAGCCCCAATGGGGTTTGGAACACTGAAGCTTTCTTT. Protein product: CASSPNGVWNTEAFF. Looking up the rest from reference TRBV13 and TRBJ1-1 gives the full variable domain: AAGVIQSPRHLIKEKRETATLKCYPIPRHDTVYWYQQGPGQDPQFLISFYEKMQSDKGSIPDRFSAQQFSDYHSELNMSSLELGDSALYFCASSPNGVWNTEAFFGQGTRLTVV.

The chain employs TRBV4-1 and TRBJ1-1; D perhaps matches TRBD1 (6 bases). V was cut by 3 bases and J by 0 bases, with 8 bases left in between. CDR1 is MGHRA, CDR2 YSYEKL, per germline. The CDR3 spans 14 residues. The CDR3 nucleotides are TGCGCCAGCAGCCAGGGGGACATGAACACTGAAGCTTTCTTT. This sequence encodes CASSQGDMNTEAFF.

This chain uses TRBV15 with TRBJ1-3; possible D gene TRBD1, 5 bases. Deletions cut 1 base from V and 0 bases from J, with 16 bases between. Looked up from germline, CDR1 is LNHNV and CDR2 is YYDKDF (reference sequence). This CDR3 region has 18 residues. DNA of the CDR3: TGTGCCACCAGCAGAGTCCCGGGGGAAGGCCCCTCTGGAAACACCATATATTTT. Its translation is CATSRVPGEGPSGNTIYF.

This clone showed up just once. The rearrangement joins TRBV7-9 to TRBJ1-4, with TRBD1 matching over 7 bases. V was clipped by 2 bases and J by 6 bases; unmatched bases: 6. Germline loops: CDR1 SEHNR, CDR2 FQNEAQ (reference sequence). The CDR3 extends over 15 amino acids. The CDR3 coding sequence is TGTGCCAGCAGCTTACGGGACAGAGCTTATGAAAAACTGTTTTTT. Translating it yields CASSLRDRAYEKLFF.

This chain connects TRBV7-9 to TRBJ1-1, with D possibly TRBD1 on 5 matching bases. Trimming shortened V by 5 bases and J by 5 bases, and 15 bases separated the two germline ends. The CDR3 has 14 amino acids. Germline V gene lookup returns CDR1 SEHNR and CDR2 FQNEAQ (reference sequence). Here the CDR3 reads CASSAPGGGTEAFF. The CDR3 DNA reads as TGTGCCAGCAGCGCCCCGGGGGGAGGGACTGAAGCTTTCTTT.

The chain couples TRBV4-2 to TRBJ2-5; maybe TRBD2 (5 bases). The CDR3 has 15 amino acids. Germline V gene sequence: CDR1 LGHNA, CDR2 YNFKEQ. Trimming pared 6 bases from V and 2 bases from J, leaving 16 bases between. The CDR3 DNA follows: TGTGCCAGCAGTCCCGCTAAGCCGGGGCAAGAGACCCAGTACTTC. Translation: CASSPAKPGQETQYF.

In nucleotides, the CDR3 is TGCGCCAGCCGCCGGGACAGCAACACCGGGGAGCTGTTTTTT. Residues: CASRRDSNTGELFF. The rearrangement joins TRBV5-1 to TRBJ2-2, with TRBD1 matching 7 bases. CDR1 and CDR2 from the germline V gene are SGHRS and YFSETQ. This CDR3 spans 14 amino acids. Germline trimming cut 7 bases from V and 2 bases from J; bases unmatched to any gene: 5. Drawing the rest from reference TRBV5-1 and TRBJ2-2, the complete variable domain is KAGVTQTPRYLIKTRGQQVTLSCSPISGHRSVSWYQQTPGQGLQFLFEYFSETQRNKGNFPGRFSGRQFSNSRSEMNVSTLELGDSALYLCASRRDSNTGELFFGEGSRLTVL.

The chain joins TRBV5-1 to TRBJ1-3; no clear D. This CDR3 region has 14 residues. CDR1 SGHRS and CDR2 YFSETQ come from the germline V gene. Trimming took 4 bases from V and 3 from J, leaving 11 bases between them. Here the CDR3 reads CASSVTEGGNTIYF. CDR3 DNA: TGCGCCAGCAGCGTAACAGAAGGTGGAAACACCATATATTTT.

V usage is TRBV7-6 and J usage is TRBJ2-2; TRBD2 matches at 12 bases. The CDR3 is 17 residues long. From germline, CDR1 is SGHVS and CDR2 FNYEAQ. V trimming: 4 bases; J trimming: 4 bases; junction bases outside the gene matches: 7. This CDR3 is CASSWKTSGRSTGELFF. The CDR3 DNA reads TGTGCCAGCAGCTGGAAGACTAGCGGGAGATCCACCGGGGAGCTGTTTTTT.

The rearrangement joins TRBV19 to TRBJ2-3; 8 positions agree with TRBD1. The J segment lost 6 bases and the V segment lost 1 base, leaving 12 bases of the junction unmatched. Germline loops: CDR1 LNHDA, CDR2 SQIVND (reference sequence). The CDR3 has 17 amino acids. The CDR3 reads CASSIVALTGAADTQYF. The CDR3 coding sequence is TGTGCCAGTAGTATAGTCGCTTTGACAGGGGCGGCGGATACGCAGTATTTT.

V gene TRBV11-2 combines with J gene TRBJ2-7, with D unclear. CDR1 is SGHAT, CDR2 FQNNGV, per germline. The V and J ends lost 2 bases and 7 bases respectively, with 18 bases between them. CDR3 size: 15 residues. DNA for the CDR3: TGTGCCAGCAGCTTACCACTTTTTGTCCTCAGAGAGCAGTACTTC. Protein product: CASSLPLFVLREQYF.

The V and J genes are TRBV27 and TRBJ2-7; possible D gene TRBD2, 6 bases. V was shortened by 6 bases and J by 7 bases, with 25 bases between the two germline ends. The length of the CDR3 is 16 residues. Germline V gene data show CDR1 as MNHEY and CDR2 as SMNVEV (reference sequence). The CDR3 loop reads CASSPTPGTLRGEQYF. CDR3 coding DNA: TGTGCCAGCAGCCCCACTCCCGGGACTCTCCGGGGGGAGCAGTACTTC.

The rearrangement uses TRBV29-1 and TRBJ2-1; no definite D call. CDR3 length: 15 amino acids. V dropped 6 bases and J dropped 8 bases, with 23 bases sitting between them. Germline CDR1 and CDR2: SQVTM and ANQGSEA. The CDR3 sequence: CSVPRPLTSNYEQFF. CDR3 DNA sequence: TGCAGCGTCCCCCGTCCGCTAACCTCCAACTATGAGCAGTTCTTC.